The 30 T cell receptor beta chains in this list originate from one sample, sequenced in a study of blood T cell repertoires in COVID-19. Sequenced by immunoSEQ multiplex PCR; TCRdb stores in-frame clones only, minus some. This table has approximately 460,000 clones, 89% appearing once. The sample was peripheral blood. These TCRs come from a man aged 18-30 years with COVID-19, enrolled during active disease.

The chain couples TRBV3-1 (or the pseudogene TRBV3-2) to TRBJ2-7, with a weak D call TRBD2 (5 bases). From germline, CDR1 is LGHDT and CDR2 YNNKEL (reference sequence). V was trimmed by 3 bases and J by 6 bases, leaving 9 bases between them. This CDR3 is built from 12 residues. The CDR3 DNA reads TGTGCCAGCAGCCAGGGAGTCCTCGAGCAGTACTTC. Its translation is CASSQGVLEQYF.

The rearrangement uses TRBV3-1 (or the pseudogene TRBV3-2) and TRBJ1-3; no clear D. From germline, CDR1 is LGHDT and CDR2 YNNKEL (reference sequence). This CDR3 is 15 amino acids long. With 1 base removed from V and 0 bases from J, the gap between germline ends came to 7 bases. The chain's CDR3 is CASSQGAGSGNTIYF. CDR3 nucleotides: TGTGCCAGCAGCCAAGGGGCAGGCTCTGGAAACACCATATATTTT.

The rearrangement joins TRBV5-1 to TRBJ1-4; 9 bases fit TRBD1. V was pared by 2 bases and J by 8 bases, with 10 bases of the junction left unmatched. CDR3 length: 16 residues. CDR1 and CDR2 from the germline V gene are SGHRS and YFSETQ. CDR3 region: CASSFNPTGGREKLFF. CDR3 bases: TGCGCCAGCAGCTTTAACCCGACAGGGGGAAGGGAAAAACTGTTTTTT. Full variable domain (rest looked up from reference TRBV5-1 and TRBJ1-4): KAGVTQTPRYLIKTRGQQVTLSCSPISGHRSVSWYQQTPGQGLQFLFEYFSETQRNKGNFPGRFSGRQFSNSRSEMNVSTLELGDSALYLCASSFNPTGGREKLFFGSGTQLSVL.

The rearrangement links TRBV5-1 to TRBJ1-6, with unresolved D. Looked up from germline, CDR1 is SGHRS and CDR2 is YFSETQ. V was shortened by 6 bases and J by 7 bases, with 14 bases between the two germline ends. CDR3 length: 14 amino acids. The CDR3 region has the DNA TGCGCCAGCACCACCGGTGAACTCAATTCACCCCTCCACTTT. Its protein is CASTTGELNSPLHF. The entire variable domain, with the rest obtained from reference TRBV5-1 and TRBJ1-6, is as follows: KAGVTQTPRYLIKTRGQQVTLSCSPISGHRSVSWYQQTPGQGLQFLFEYFSETQRNKGNFPGRFSGRQFSNSRSEMNVSTLELGDSALYLCASTTGELNSPLHFGNGTRLTVT.

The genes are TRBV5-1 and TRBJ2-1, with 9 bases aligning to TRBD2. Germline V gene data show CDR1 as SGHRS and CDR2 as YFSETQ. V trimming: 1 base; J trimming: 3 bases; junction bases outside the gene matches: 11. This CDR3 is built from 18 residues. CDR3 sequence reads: CASSLWTSVPPNYNEQFF. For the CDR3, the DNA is TGCGCCAGCAGCTTGTGGACTAGCGTCCCACCGAACTACAATGAGCAGTTCTTC.

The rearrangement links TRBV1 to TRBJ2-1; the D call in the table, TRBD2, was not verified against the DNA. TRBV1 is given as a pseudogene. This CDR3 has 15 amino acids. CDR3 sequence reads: CTSSRTTSTNNEQFF. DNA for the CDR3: TGCACCAGCAGCCGCACCACTAGCACCAACAATGAGCAGTTCTTC.

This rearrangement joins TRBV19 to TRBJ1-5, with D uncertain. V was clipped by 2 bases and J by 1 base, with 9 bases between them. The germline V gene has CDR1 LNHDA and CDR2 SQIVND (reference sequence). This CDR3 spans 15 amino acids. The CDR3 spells CASSIWAGSNQPQHF. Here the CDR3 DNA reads TGTGCCAGTAGTATATGGGCGGGGAGCAATCAGCCCCAGCATTTT.

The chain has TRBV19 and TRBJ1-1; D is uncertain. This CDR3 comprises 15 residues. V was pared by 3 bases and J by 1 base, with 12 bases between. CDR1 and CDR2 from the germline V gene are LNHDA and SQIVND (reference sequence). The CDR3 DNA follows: TGTGCCAGTAGTATCGGGTTAGCATGGAACACTGAAGCTTTCTTT. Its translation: CASSIGLAWNTEAFF.

Here the CDR3 DNA reads TGTGCCACCAGTGATCCGCCAAGACCCCAGACAGGGGGGAACACCGGGGAGCTGTTTTTT. Its protein is CATSDPPRPQTGGNTGELFF. V usage is TRBV24-1 and J usage is TRBJ2-2, with 9 bases fitting TRBD1. Germline CDR1 and CDR2: KGHDR and SFDVKD. The CDR3 spans 20 residues. Trimming cost V 3 bases and J 1 base; bases outside gene matches: 14.

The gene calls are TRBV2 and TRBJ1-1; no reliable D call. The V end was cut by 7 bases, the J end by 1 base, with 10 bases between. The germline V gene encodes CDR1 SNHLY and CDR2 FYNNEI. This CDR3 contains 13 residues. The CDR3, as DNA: TGTGCCAGCATTGGGAGGTCGAACACTGAAGCTTTCTTT. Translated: CASIGRSNTEAFF.

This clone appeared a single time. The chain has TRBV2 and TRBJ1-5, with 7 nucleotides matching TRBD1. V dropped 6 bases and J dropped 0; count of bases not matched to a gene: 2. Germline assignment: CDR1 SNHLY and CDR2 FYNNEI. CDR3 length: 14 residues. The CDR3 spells CASRGTDSNQPQHF. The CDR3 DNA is TGTGCCAGCAGAGGGACAGATAGCAATCAGCCCCAGCATTTT.

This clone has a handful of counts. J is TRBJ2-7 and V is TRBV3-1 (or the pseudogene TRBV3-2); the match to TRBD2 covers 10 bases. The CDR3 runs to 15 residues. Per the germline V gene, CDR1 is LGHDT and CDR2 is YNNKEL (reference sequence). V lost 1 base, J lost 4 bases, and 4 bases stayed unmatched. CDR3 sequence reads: CASSQVGTSVYEQYF. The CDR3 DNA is TGTGCCAGCAGCCAAGTAGGGACTAGCGTTTACGAGCAGTACTTC.

CDR3 nucleotides: TGTGCCATAACGGGACACCCGAACACTGAAGCTTTCTTT. This translates into CAITGHPNTEAFF. The chain links TRBV30 to TRBJ1-1; D is perhaps TRBD1 (6 bases). The V gene lost 8 bases and the J gene lost 1 base, with 14 bases spanning the gap. Germline values: CDR1 GTSNPN, CDR2 SVGIG (reference sequence). The CDR3 covers 13 residues.

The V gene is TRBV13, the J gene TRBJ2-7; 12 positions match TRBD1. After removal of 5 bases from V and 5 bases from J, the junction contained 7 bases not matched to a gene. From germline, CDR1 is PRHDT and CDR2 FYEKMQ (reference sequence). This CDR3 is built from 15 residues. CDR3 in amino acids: CASSGPGQGADEQYF. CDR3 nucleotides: TGTGCCAGCAGCGGTCCGGGACAGGGGGCCGACGAGCAGTACTTC.

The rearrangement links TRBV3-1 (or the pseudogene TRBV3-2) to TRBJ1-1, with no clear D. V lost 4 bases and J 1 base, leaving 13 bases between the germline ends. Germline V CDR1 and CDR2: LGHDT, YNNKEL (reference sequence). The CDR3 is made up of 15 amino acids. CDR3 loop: CASSRNPRKNTEAFF. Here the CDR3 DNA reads TGTGCCAGCAGCCGAAACCCGAGGAAGAACACTGAAGCTTTCTTT.

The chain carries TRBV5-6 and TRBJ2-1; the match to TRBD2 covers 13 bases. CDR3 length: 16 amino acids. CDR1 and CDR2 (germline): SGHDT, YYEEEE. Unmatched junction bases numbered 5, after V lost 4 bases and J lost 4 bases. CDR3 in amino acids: CASSHGTSGEYNEQFF. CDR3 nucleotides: TGTGCCAGCAGCCACGGGACTAGCGGGGAATACAATGAGCAGTTCTTC.

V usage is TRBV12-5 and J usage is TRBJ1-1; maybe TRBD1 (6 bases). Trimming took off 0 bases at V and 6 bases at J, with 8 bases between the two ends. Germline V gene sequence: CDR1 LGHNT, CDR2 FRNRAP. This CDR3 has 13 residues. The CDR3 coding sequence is TGTGCTAGTGGTTTGGTACCAGGGGCTGAAGCTTTCTTT. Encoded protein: CASGLVPGAEAFF.

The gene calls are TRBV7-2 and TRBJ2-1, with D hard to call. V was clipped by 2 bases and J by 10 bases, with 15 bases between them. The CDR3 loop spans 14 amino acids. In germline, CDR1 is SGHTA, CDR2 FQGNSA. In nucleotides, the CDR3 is TGTGCCAGCAGCTTAAGTAGTACGTCGAGCGAGCAGTTCTTC. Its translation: CASSLSSTSSEQFF.

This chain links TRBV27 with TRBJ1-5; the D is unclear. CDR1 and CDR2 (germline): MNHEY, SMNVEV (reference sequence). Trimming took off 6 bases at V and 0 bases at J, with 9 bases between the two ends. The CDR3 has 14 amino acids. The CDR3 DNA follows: TGTGCCAGCAGCCACCGAGGTAGCAATCAGCCCCAGCATTTT. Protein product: CASSHRGSNQPQHF.

CDR3 loop: CASSRDSWTNSNQPQHF. The CDR3 coding sequence is TGTGCCAGCAGTCGGGACTCCTGGACTAATAGCAATCAGCCCCAGCATTTT. The chain carries TRBV2 and TRBJ1-5; possible D gene TRBD1, 5 bases. Trimming took off 5 bases at V and 0 bases at J, with 17 bases between the two ends. CDR1 is SNHLY and CDR2 is FYNNEI in the germline V gene. The CDR3 is made up of 17 amino acids.

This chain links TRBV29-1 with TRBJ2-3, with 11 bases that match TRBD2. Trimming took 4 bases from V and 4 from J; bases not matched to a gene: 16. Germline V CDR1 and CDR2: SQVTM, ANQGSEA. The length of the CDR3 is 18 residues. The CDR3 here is CSVAGLAGGLGTSDTQYF. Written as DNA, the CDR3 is TGCAGCGTTGCCGGGCTAGCGGGAGGCCTAGGGACTTCAGATACGCAGTATTTT.

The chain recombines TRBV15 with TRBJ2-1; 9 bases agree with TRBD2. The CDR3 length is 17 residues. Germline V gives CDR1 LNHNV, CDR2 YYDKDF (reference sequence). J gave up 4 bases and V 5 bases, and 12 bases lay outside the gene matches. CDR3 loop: CATSASVSGGLYNEQFF. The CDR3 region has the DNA TGTGCCACCAGCGCTTCCGTCAGCGGGGGGCTTTACAATGAGCAGTTCTTC. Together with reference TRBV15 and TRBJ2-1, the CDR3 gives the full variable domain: DAMVIQNPRYQVTQFGKPVTLSCSQTLNHNVMYWYQQKSSQAPKLLFHYYDKDFNNEADTPDNFQSRRPNTSFCFLDIRSPGLGDTAMYLCATSASVSGGLYNEQFFGPGTRLTVL.

CDR3 DNA: TGTGCCAGCAGGCTTACGAGGGACAGGGAAGGAGCTTTCTTT. This gives the protein CASRLTRDREGAFF. The J gene is TRBJ1-1, the V gene TRBV11-3; TRBD1 aligns across 9 bases. The V gene's germline CDR1 is SGHNT and CDR2 YENEEA. Trimming cost V 6 bases and J 10 bases; bases outside gene matches: 12. The CDR3 sequence is 14 residues long.

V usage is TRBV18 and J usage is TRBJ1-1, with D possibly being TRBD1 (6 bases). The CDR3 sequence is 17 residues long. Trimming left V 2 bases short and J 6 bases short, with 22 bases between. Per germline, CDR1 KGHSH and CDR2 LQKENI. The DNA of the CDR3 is TGTGCCAGCTCACCAATGGCAGGGACAACAAGGAGTGCTGAAGCTTTCTTT. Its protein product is CASSPMAGTTRSAEAFF.

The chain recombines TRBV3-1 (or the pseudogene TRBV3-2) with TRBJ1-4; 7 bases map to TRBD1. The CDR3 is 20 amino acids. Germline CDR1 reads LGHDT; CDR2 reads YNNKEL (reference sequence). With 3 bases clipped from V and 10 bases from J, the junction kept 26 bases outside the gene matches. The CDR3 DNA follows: TGTGCCAGCAGCCATCACGGACAGGATGGATTATCCGAGGAGAGGGCAAAACTGTTTTTT. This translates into CASSHHGQDGLSEERAKLFF.

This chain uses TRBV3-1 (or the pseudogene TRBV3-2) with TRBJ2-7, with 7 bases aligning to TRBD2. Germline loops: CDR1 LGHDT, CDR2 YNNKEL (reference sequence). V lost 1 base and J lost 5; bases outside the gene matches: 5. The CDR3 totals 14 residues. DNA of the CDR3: TGTGCCAGCAGCCAAGGGGGAGGGGTCCACGAGCAGTACTTC. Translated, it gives CASSQGGGVHEQYF.

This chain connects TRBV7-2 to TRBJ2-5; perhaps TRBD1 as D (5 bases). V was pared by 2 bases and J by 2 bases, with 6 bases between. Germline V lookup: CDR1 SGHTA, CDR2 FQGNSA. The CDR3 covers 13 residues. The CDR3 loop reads CASSLPGQETQYF. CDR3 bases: TGTGCCAGCAGCTTACCAGGGCAAGAGACCCAGTACTTC.

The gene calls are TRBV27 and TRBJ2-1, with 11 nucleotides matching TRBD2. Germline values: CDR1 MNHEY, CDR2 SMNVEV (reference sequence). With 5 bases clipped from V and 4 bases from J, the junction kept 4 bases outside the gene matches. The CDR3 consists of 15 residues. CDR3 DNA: TGTGCCAGCAGTCAGGGGACTAGCGGATACAATGAGCAGTTCTTC. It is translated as CASSQGTSGYNEQFF.

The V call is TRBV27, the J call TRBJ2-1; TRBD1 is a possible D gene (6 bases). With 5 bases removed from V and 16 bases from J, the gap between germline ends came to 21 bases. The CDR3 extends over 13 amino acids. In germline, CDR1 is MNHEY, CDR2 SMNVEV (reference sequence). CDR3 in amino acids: CASSKQGVGPSFF. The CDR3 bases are TGTGCCAGCAGTAAACAGGGAGTCGGGCCAAGTTTCTTC.

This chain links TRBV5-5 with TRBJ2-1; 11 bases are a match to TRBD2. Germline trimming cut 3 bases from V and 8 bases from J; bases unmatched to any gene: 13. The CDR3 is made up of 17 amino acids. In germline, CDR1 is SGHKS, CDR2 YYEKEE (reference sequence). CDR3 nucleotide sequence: TGTGCCAGCAGCTCCACTTCCCCGGGACTAGCGGTCCATGAGCAGTTCTTC. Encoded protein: CASSSTSPGLAVHEQFF.